Each of the 9 T cell receptor beta chains below was sequenced from the same sample in a study of CD8+ T cells in alopecia areata. Indicated treatment: oral pan-JAK inhibitor, 5-10 mg twice daily. cDNA prepared by RNA extraction and subsequent reverse transcription served as the template for sequencing. The protocol was immunoSEQ multiplex PCR, while the TCRdb copy is restricted to in-frame clones and leaves out a portion. The data show 250,000 to 350,000 clones, 60% seen once. Sequencing used CD4+ T cells sorted from blood, obtained around week 54, from a patient treated with tofacitinib. Receptors were obtained from a human donor with alopecia areata.

This chain connects TRBV2 to TRBJ1-6; D unresolved. Trimming left V 7 bases short and J 11 bases short, with 15 bases between. Germline assignment: CDR1 SNHLY and CDR2 FYNNEI. The length of the CDR3 is 13 residues. The DNA for the CDR3 is TGTGCCAGCAACCCAGAAGAATTGACACCCCTCCACTTT. Translated, it gives CASNPEELTPLHF.

CDR3 residues: CSVERGHDSNQPQHF. CDR3 DNA: TGCAGCGTTGAAAGAGGACATGATAGCAATCAGCCCCAGCATTTT. The chain joins TRBV29-1 to TRBJ1-5, with a tentative D call TRBD1 (5 bases). Germline CDR1 reads SQVTM; CDR2 reads ANQGSEA. The CDR3 consists of 15 residues. Trimming shortened V by 2 bases and J by 0 bases, and 11 bases separated the two germline ends.

This clone was detected only a few times. The genes are TRBV29-1 and TRBJ1-5; the D gene is possibly TRBD1 (5 bases). Germline-derived CDR1 and CDR2 are SQVTM and ANQGSEA. V lost 4 bases to trimming and J lost 3 bases, with 10 bases between them. The CDR3 is made up of 13 amino acids. The CDR3 region is CSVAGAINQPQHF. CDR3 in DNA: TGCAGCGTTGCCGGGGCCATCAATCAGCCCCAGCATTTT.

V usage is TRBV18 and J usage is TRBJ2-1, with 7 positions matching TRBD2. CDR3 length equals 16 residues. Unmatched junction bases numbered 10, after V lost 3 bases and J lost 5 bases. Germline CDR1 and CDR2: KGHSH and LQKENI. CDR3 protein: CASSPQGSGAHNEQFF. DNA for the CDR3: TGTGCCAGCTCACCCCAAGGGAGCGGGGCCCACAATGAGCAGTTCTTC.

The chain joins TRBV30 to TRBJ1-1, with 7 bases identical to TRBD1. Trimming removed 5 bases from V and 1 base from J; junction bases left unmatched: 4. The CDR3 is 13 amino acids. The germline V gene has CDR1 GTSNPN and CDR2 SVGIG (reference sequence). CDR3 in amino acids: CAWAGQSNTEAFF. DNA for the CDR3: TGTGCCTGGGCGGGACAGTCGAACACTGAAGCTTTCTTT.

The chain recombines TRBV30 with TRBJ1-2; TRBD1 matches 7 bases. The germline gives CDR1 GTSNPN, CDR2 SVGIG (reference sequence). The CDR3 covers 13 residues. V lost 2 bases and J lost 6; bases outside the gene matches: 6. The CDR3, as DNA: TGTGCCTGGAGTCCGACAGGGCACCATGGCTACACCTTC. Protein: CAWSPTGHHGYTF.

The V and J genes are TRBV30 and TRBJ2-1; TRBD1 is a possible D gene (6 bases). V gave up 0 bases and J gave up 9 bases, with 18 bases separating them. This CDR3 region has 15 residues. Germline V gene sequence: CDR1 GTSNPN, CDR2 SVGIG (reference sequence). CDR3 amino acids: CAWSVRDRSSVEQFF. CDR3 bases: TGTGCCTGGAGTGTAAGAGACAGGTCATCGGTTGAGCAGTTCTTC.

The chain employs TRBV7-3 and TRBJ2-1; 10 nucleotides line up with TRBD2. The CDR3 consists of 16 residues. The V gene end was trimmed by 5 bases and the J gene end by 9 bases; junction bases not matched to a gene: 13. The germline CDR1 and CDR2 sequences are SGHTA and FQGTGA. The CDR3 region is CASSPGGSGGAGEQFF. CDR3 DNA sequence: TGTGCCAGCAGCCCCGGTGGCAGCGGGGGGGCCGGTGAGCAGTTCTTC.

The chain carries TRBV7-9 and TRBJ2-1, with D possibly TRBD2 on 5 matching bases. Trimming shortened V by 1 base and J by 8 bases, and 18 bases separated the two germline ends. The germline V gene has CDR1 SEHNR and CDR2 FQNEAQ (reference sequence). This CDR3 is built from 16 residues. CDR3 in amino acids: CASSLGHGIVFDEQFF. In DNA, the CDR3 is TGTGCCAGCAGCTTAGGTCACGGGATCGTGTTCGATGAGCAGTTCTTC. Complete variable domain (other parts from reference TRBV7-9 and TRBJ2-1): DTGVSQNPRHKITKRGQNVTFRCDPISEHNRLYWYRQTLGQGPEFLTYFQNEAQLEKSRLLSDRFSAERPKGSFSTLEIQRTEQGDSAMYLCASSLGHGIVFDEQFFGPGTRLTVL.